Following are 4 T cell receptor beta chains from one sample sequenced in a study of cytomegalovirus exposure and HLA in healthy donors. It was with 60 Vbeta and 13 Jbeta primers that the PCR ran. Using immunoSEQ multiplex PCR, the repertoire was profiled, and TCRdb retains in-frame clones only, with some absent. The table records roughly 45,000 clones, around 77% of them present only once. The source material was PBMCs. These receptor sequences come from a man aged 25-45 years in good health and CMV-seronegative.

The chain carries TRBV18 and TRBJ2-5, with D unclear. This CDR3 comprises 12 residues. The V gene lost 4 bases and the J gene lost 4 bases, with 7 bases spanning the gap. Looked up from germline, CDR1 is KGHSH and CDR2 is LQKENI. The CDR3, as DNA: TGTGCCAGCTCACATGGAGCAGAGACCCAGTACTTC. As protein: CASSHGAETQYF. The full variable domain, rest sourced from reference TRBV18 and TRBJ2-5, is NAGVMQNPRHLVRRRGQEARLRCSPMKGHSHVYWYRQLPEEGLKFMVYLQKENIIDESGMPKERFSAEFPKEGPSILRIQQVVRGDSAAYFCASSHGAETQYFGPGTRLLVL.

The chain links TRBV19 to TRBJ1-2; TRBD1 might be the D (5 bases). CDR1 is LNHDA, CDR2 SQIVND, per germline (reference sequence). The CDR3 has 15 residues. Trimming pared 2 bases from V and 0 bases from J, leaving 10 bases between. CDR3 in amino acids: CASSISGGTNYGYTF. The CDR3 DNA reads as TGTGCCAGTAGTATATCGGGGGGAACTAACTATGGCTACACCTTC.

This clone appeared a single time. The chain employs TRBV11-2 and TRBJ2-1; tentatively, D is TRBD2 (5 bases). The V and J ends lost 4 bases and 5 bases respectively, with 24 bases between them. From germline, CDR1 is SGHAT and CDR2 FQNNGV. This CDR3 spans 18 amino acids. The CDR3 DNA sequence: TGTGCCAGCAGCTCAGTCCTTAGCGTCCAGCGGATTCACAATGAGCAGTTCTTC. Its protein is CASSSVLSVQRIHNEQFF. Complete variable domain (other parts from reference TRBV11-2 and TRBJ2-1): EAGVAQSPRYKIIEKRQSVAFWCNPISGHATLYWYQQILGQGPKLLIQFQNNGVVDDSQLPKDRFSAERLKGVDSTLKIQPAKLEDSAVYLCASSSVLSVQRIHNEQFFGPGTRLTVL.

Here the CDR3 DNA reads TGCGCCAGCAGCTTGGGACAGACGGGCACTGAAGCTTTCTTT. Its translation: CASSLGQTGTEAFF. This sequence joins TRBV5-1 and TRBJ1-1; D may be TRBD1 (5 bases). The CDR3 contains 14 residues. With 0 bases removed from V and 4 bases from J, the gap between germline ends came to 10 bases. Per germline, CDR1 SGHRS and CDR2 YFSETQ.